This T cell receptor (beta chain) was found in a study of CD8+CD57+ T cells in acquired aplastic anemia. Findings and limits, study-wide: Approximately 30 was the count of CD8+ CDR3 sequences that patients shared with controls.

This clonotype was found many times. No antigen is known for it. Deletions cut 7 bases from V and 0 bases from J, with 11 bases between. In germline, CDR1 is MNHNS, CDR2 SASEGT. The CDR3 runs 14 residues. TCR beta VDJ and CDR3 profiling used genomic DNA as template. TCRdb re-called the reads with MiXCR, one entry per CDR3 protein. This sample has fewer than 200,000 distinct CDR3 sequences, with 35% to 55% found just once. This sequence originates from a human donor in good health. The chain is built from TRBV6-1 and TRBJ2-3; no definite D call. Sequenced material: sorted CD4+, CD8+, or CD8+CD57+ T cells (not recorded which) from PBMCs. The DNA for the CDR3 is TGTGCCAGCATTGATTGGTTTAGCACAGATACGCAGTATTTT. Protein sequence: CASIDWFSTDTQYF.